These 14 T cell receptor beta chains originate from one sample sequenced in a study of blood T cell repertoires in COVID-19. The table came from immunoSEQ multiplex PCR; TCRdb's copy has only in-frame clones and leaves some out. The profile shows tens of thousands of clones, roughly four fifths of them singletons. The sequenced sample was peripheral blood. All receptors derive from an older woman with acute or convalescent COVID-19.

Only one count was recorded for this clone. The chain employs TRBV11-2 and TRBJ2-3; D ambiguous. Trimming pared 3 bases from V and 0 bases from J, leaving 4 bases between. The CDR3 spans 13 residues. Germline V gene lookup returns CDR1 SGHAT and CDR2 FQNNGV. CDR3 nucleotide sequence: TGTGCCAGCAGCTTTTCTAGCACAGATACGCAGTATTTT. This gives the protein CASSFSSTDTQYF.

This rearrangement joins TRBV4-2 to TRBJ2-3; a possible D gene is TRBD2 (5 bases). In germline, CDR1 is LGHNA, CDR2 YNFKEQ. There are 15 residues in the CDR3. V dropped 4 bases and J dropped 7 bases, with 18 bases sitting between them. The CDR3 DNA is TGTGCCAGCAGCCGAGAAACAACCCGCGGGTATACGCAGTATTTT. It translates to CASSRETTRGYTQYF.

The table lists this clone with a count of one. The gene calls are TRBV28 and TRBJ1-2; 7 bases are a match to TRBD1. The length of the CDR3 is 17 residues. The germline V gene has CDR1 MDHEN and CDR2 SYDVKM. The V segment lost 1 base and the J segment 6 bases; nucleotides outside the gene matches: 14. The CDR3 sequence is CASSLSGDPGQMDGYTF. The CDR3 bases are TGTGCCAGCAGTTTATCAGGAGATCCGGGACAGATGGATGGCTACACCTTC.

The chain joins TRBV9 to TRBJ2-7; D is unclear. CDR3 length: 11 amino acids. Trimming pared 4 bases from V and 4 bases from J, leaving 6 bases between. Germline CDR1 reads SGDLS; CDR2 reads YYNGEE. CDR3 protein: CASSLKYEQYF. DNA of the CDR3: TGTGCCAGCAGCTTAAAATACGAGCAGTACTTC.

The CDR3 DNA is TGCGCCAGCAGCTTGACGGGGAGGGAGTACGAGCAGTACTTC. Its translation is CASSLTGREYEQYF. This sequence joins TRBV5-1 and TRBJ2-7, with 7 bases matching TRBD2. This CDR3 is 14 amino acids long. The germline V gene encodes CDR1 SGHRS and CDR2 YFSETQ. J gave up 4 bases and V 1 base, and 5 bases lay outside the gene matches. Combining the CDR3 with reference TRBV5-1 and TRBJ2-7 gives the whole variable domain KAGVTQTPRYLIKTRGQQVTLSCSPISGHRSVSWYQQTPGQGLQFLFEYFSETQRNKGNFPGRFSGRQFSNSRSEMNVSTLELGDSALYLCASSLTGREYEQYFGPGTRLTVT.

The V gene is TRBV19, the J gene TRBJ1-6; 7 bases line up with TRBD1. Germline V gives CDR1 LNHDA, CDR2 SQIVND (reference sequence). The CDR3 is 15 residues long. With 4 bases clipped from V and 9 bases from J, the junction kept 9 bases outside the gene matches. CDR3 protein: CASSTQTGIGSPLHF. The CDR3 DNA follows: TGTGCCAGTAGTACACAGACAGGGATTGGTTCACCCCTCCACTTT.

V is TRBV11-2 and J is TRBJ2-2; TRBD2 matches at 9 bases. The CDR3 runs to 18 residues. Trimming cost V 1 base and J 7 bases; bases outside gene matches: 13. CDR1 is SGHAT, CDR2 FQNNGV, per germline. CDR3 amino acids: CASSLVLREGPPSGELFF. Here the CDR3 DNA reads TGTGCCAGCAGCTTAGTATTGCGGGAGGGCCCCCCCAGCGGGGAGCTGTTTTTT.

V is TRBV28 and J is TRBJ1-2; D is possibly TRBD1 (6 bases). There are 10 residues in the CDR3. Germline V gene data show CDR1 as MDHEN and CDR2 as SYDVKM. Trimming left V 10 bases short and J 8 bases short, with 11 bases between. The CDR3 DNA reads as TGTGCCACCTCGAGGGGGGGCTACACCTTC. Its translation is CATSRGGYTF.

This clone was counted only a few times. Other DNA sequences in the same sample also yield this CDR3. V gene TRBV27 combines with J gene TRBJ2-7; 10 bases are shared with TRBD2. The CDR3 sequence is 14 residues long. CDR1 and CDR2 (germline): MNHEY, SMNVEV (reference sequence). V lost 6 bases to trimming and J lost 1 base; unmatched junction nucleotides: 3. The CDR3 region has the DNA TGTGCCAGCAGCCGGACTAGCGGTTCCTACGAGCAGTACTTC. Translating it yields CASSRTSGSYEQYF.

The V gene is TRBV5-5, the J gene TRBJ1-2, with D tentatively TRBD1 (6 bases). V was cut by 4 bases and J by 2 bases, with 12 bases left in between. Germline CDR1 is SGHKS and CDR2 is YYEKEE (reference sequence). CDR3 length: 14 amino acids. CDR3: CASSLDRSNYGYTF. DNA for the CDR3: TGTGCCAGCAGCCTAGACAGGTCCAACTATGGCTACACCTTC. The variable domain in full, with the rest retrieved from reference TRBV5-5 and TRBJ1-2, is DAGVTQSPTHLIKTRGQQVTLRCSPISGHKSVSWYQQVLGQGPQFIFQYYEKEERGRGNFPDRFSARQFPNYSSELNVNALLLGDSALYLCASSLDRSNYGYTFGSGTRLTVV.

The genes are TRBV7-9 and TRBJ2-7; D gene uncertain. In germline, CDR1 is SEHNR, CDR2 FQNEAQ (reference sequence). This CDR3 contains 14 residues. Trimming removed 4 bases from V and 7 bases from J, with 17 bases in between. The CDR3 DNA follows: TGTGCCAGCAGCTCGTCTCTGGTCCGTCGGGAGCAGTACTTC. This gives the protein CASSSSLVRREQYF.

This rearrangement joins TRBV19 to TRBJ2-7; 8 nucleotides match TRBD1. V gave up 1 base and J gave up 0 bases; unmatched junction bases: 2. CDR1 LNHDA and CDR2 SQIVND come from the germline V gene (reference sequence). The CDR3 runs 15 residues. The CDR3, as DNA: TGTGCCAGTAGTATAGGGACAGGGAGCTCCTACGAGCAGTACTTC. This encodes CASSIGTGSSYEQYF.

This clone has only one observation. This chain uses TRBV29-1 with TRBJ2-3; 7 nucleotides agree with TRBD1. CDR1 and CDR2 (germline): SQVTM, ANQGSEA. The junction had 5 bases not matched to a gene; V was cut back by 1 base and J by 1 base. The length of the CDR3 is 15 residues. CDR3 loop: CSVEVGGQGTDTQYF. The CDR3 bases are TGCAGCGTTGAAGTGGGCGGACAGGGCACAGATACGCAGTATTTT.

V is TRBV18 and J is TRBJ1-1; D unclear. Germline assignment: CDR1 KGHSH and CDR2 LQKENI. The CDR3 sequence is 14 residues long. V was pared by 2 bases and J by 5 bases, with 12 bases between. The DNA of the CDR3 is TGTGCCAGCTCACCAGGAACCGGGGAGACTGAAGCTTTCTTT. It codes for CASSPGTGETEAFF.